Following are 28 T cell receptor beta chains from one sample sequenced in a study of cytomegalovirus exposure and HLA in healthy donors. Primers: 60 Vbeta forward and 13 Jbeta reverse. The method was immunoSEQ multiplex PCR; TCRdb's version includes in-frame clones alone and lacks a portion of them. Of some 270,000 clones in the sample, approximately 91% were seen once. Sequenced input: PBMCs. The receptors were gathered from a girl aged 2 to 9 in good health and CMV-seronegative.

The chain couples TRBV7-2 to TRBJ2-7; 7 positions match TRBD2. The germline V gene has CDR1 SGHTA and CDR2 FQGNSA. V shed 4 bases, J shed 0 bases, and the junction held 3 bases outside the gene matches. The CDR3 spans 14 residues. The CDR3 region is CASSSGGTSYEQYF. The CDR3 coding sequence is TGTGCCAGCAGCTCCGGGGGGACCTCCTACGAGCAGTACTTC.

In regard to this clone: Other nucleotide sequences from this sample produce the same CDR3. The DNA for the CDR3 is TGTGCCAGCAGCCCCAGGACTCTCGAAGGAACTGAAGCTTTCTTT. Its translation: CASSPRTLEGTEAFF. The chain uses TRBV6-6 and TRBJ1-1; D gene uncertain. This CDR3 region has 15 residues. V was clipped by 6 bases and J by 5 bases, with 19 bases between them. Germline V gives CDR1 MNHNY, CDR2 SVGAGI (reference sequence).

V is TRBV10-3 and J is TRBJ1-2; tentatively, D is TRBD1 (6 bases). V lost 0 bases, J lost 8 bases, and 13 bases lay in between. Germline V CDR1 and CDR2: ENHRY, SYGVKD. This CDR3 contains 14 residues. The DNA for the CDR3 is TGTGCCATCAGTGAGTCGAAGGGGACAAAAGGCTACACCTTC. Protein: CAISESKGTKGYTF.

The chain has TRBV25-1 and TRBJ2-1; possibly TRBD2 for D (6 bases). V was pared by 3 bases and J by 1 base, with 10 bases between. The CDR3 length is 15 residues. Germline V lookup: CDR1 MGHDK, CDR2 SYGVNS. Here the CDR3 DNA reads TGTGCCAGCAGTGAGGCAGGGAGGTCCTACAATGAGCAGTTCTTC. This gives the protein CASSEAGRSYNEQFF. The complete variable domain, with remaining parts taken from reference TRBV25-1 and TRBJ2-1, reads EADIYQTPRYLVIGTGKKITLECSQTMGHDKMYWYQQDPGMELHLIHYSYGVNSTEKGDLSSESTVSRIRTEHFPLTLESARPSHTSQYLCASSEAGRSYNEQFFGPGTRLTVL.

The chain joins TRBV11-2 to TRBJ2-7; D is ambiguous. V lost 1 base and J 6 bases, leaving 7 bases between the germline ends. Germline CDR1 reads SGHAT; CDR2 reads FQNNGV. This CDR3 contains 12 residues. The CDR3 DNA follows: TGTGCCAGCAGCTTAGGTTCAGGCGAGCAGTACTTC. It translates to CASSLGSGEQYF.

CDR3 sequence reads: CASHNTGELFF. The CDR3 DNA follows: TGTGCCAGCCATAACACCGGGGAGCTGTTTTTT. The chain couples TRBV6-1 to TRBJ2-2; D is uncertain. Trimming left V 8 bases short and J 2 bases short, with 3 bases between. This CDR3 has 11 residues. Per the germline V gene, CDR1 is MNHNS and CDR2 is SASEGT.

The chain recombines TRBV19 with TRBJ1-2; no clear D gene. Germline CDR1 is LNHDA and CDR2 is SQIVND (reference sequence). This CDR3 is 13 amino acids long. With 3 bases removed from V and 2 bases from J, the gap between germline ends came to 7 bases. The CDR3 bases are TGTGCCAGTAGTATCGTAGAGAACTATGGCTACACCTTC. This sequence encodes CASSIVENYGYTF. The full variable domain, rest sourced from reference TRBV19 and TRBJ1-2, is DGGITQSPKYLFRKEGQNVTLSCEQNLNHDAMYWYRQDPGQGLRLIYYSQIVNDFQKGDIAEGYSVSREKKESFPLTVTSAQKNPTAFYLCASSIVENYGYTFGSGTRLTVV.

The CDR3 protein is CASSLGGEQFF. CDR3 bases: TGCGCCAGCAGCTTGGGCGGCGAGCAGTTCTTC. The chain is built from TRBV5-1 and TRBJ2-1; the D is unclear. V dropped 0 bases and J dropped 10 bases, with 5 bases sitting between them. The CDR3 covers 11 residues. Germline CDR1 and CDR2: SGHRS and YFSETQ.

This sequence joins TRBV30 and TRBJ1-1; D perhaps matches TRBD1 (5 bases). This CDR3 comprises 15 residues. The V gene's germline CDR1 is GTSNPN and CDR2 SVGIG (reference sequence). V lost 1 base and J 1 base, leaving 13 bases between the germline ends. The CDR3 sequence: CAWSDRGMENTEAFF. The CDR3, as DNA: TGTGCCTGGAGTGACCGGGGGATGGAGAACACTGAAGCTTTCTTT.

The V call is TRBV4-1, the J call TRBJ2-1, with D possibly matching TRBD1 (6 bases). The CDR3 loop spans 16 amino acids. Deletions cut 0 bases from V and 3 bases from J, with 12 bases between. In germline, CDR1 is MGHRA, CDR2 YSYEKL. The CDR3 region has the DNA TGCGCCAGCAGCCAAGAACACAGGGCCAACTACAATGAGCAGTTCTTC. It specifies CASSQEHRANYNEQFF.

This CDR3 is CASKQGADTQYF. The CDR3 bases are TGTGCCAGCAAACAGGGCGCAGATACGCAGTATTTT. The chain has TRBV2 and TRBJ2-3; TRBD1 is a possible D gene (6 bases). Trimming shortened V by 7 bases and J by 4 bases, and 9 bases separated the two germline ends. The germline V gene encodes CDR1 SNHLY and CDR2 FYNNEI. There are 12 residues in the CDR3.

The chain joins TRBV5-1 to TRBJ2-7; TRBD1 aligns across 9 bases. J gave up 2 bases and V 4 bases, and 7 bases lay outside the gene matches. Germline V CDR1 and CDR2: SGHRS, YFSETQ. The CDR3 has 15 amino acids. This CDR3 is CASSIPGQGTYEQYF. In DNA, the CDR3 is TGCGCCAGCAGCATTCCGGGACAGGGTACCTACGAGCAGTACTTC.

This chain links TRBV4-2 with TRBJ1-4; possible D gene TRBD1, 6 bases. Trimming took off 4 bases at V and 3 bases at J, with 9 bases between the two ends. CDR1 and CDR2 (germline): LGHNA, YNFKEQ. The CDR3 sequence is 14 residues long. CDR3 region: CASSLDSPNEKLFF. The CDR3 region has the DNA TGTGCCAGCAGCCTGGACAGCCCTAATGAAAAACTGTTTTTT.

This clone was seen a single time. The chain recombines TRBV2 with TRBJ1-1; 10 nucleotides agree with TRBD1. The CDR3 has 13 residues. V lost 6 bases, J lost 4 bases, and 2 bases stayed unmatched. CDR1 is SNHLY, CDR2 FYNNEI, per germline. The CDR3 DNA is TGTGCCAGCAGGGGACAGGGGACCACTGAAGCTTTCTTT. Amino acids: CASRGQGTTEAFF. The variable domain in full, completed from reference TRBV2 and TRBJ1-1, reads EPEVTQTPSHQVTQMGQEVILRCVPISNHLYFYWYRQILGQKVEFLVSFYNNEISEKSEIFDDQFSVERPDGSNFTLKIRSTKLEDSAMYFCASRGQGTTEAFFGQGTRLTVV.

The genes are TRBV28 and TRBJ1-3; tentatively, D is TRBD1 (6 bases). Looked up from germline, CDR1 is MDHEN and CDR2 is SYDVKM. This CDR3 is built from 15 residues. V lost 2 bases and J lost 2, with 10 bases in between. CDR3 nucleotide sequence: TGTGCCAGCAGTTTAGGGGGGGCGACTGGAAACACCATATATTTT. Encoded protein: CASSLGGATGNTIYF.

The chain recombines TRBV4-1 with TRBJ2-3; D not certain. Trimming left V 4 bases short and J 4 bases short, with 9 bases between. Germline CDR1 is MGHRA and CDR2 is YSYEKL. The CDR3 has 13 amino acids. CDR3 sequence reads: CASSPVIADTQYF. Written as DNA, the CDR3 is TGCGCCAGCAGCCCGGTGATTGCAGATACGCAGTATTTT.

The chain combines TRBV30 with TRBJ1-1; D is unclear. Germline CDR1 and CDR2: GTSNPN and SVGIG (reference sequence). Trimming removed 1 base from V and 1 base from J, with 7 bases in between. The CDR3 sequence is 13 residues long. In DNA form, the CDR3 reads TGTGCCTGGAGTGGCCCAGGGAACACTGAAGCTTTCTTT. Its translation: CAWSGPGNTEAFF.

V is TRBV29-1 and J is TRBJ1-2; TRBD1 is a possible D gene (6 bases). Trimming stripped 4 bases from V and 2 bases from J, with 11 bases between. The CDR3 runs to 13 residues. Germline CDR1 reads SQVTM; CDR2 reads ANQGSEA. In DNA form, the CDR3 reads TGCAGCGTTGGGGGGGGCGGGAACTATGGCTACACCTTC. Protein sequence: CSVGGGGNYGYTF. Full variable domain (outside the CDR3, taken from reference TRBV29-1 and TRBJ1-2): SAVISQKPSRDICQRGTSLTIQCQVDSQVTMMFWYRQQPGQSLTLIATANQGSEATYESGFVIDKFPISRPNLTFSTLTVSNMSPEDSSIYLCSVGGGGNYGYTFGSGTRLTVV.

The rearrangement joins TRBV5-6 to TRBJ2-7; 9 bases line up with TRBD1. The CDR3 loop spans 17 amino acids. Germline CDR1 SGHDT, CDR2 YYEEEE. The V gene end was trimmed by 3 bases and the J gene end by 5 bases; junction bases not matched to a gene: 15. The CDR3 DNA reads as TGTGCCAGCAGCTCTCCGACACGGGACAGGGCTCGCGACGAGCAGTACTTC. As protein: CASSSPTRDRARDEQYF. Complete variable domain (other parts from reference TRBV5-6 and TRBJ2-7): DAGVTQSPTHLIKTRGQQVTLRCSPKSGHDTVSWYQQALGQGPQFIFQYYEEEERQRGNFPDRFSGHQFPNYSSELNVNALLLGDSALYLCASSSPTRDRARDEQYFGPGTRLTVT.

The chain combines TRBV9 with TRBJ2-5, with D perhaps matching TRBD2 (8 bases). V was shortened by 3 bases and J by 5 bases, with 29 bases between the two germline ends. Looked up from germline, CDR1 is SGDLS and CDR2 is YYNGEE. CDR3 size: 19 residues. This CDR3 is CASSARGLAGPNIRETQYF. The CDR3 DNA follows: TGTGCCAGCAGCGCGAGGGGGCTAGCGGGCCCCAATATCCGGGAGACCCAGTACTTC.

In DNA form, the CDR3 reads TGTGCCAGCAGCTTAGACCCGTCCGAGCAGTACTTC. It specifies CASSLDPSEQYF. The V call is TRBV11-2, the J call TRBJ2-7; D ambiguous. Germline CDR1 SGHAT, CDR2 FQNNGV. V was cut by 0 bases and J by 6 bases, with 6 bases left in between. The CDR3 totals 12 residues.

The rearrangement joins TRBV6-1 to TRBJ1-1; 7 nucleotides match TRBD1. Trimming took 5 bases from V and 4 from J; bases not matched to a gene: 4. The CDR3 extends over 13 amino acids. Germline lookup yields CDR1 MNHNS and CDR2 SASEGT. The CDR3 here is CASSSTGPTEAFF. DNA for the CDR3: TGTGCCAGCAGTTCGACAGGGCCCACTGAAGCTTTCTTT.

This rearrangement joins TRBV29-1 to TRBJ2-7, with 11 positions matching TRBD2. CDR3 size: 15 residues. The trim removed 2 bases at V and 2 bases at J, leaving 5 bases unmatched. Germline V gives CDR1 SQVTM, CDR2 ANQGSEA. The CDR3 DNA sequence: TGCAGCGTTGAAATAGGTAGCGGGGGGGCCTACGAGCAGTACTTC. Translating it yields CSVEIGSGGAYEQYF.

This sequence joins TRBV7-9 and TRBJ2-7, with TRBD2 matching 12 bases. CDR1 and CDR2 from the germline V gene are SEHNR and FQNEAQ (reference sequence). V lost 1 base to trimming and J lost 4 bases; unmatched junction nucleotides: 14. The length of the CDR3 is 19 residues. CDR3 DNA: TGTGCCAGCAGCTTAGTTGGTTGGCGTTCGACTAGCGGGAGTTACGAGCAGTACTTC. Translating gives CASSLVGWRSTSGSYEQYF.

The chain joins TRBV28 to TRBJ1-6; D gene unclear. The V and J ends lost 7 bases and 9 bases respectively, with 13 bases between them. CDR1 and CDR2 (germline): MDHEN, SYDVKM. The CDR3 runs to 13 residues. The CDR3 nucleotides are TGTGCCAGCACGAACTTCCGGTCTTCACCCCTCCACTTT. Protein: CASTNFRSSPLHF. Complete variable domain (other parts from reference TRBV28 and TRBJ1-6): DVKVTQSSRYLVKRTGEKVFLECVQDMDHENMFWYRQDPGLGLRLIYFSYDVKMKEKGDIPEGYSVSREKKERFSLILESASTNQTSMYLCASTNFRSSPLHFGNGTRLTVT.

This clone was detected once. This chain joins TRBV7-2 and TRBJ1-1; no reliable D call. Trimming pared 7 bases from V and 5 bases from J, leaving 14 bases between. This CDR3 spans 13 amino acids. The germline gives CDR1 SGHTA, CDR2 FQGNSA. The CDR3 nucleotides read TGTGCCAGCACCCCACGGGAAGGGACTGAAGCTTTCTTT. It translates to CASTPREGTEAFF. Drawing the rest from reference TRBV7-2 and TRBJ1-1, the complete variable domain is GAGVSQSPSNKVTEKGKDVELRCDPISGHTALYWYRQSLGQGLEFLIYFQGNSAPDKSGLPSDRFSAERTGGSVSTLTIQRTQQEDSAVYLCASTPREGTEAFFGQGTRLTVV.

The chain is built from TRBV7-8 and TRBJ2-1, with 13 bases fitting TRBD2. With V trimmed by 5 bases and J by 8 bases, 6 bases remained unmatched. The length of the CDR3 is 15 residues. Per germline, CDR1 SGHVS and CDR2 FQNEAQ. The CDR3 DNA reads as TGTGCCAGCAGCCGGACTAGCGGGAGTAGGGATGAGCAGTTCTTC. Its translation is CASSRTSGSRDEQFF.

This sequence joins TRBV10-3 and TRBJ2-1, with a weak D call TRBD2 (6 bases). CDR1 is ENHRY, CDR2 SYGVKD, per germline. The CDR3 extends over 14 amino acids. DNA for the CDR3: TGTGCGTCTCAGATAGCGGAGTCCTACAATGAGCAGTTCTTC. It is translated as CASQIAESYNEQFF.